One sample yielded the 21 T cell receptor beta chains listed below, sequenced in a study of T cells in Graves' hyperthyroidism and ophthalmopathy. TCR beta CDR3 regions were amplified from RNA. The TCR CDR3 was amplified in a first-round RT-PCR using the HTBI primer set. Via MiXCR, TCRdb re-called the multiplex PCR reads, giving one row per CDR3 protein. The table includes hundreds of thousands of distinct CDR3 sequences, around 15% detected once. Sample: blood. The receptors were gathered from a woman aged 45 to 65 with Graves' ophthalmopathy.

Many counts were recorded for this clonotype. The chain employs TRBV29-1 and TRBJ1-1; D perhaps matches TRBD1 (5 bases). The CDR3 spans 14 residues. The germline V gene encodes CDR1 SQVTM and CDR2 ANQGSEA. V was shortened by 5 bases and J by 3 bases, with 16 bases between the two germline ends. The CDR3 DNA sequence: TGCAGCGTTCGTGAGGTCGACAGCTACACTGAAGCTTTCTTT. Its protein is CSVREVDSYTEAFF.

The chain links TRBV9 to TRBJ2-1, with D hard to call. Germline CDR1 and CDR2: SGDLS and YYNGEE. V lost 5 bases to trimming and J lost 6 bases, with 12 bases between them. The CDR3 totals 13 residues. CDR3 sequence: CASSNSLSNEQFF. The DNA of the CDR3 is TGTGCCAGCAGTAACTCTCTATCCAATGAGCAGTTCTTC.

This clonotype came up many times. The genes are TRBV2 and TRBJ2-7, with D perhaps matching TRBD2 (5 bases). The CDR3 runs 14 residues. Looked up from germline, CDR1 is SNHLY and CDR2 is FYNNEI. The ends were cut back, 4 bases at V and 4 bases at J, with 14 bases in the middle. The CDR3 loop is CASSVEGSPYEQYF. In nucleotides, the CDR3 is TGTGCCAGCAGTGTCGAAGGGAGCCCGTACGAGCAGTACTTC.

The chain recombines TRBV6-2 or TRBV6-3 with TRBJ1-4, with D uncertain. The V end lost 7 bases, the J end lost 8 bases, and 14 bases lay between the germline ends. Germline V lookup: CDR1 MNHEY, CDR2 SVGEGT. The CDR3 covers 13 residues. The CDR3 loop is CASTYWVLEKLFF. The CDR3 DNA sequence: TGTGCCAGCACCTATTGGGTCCTGGAAAAACTGTTTTTT.

This clonotype occurred many times. The gene calls are TRBV20-1 and TRBJ1-5; D possibly corresponds to TRBD1 (6 bases). V was trimmed by 3 bases and J by 3 bases, leaving 21 bases between them. The CDR3 totals 17 residues. Germline V lookup: CDR1 DFQATT, CDR2 SNEGSKA (reference sequence). CDR3 residues: CSASPFAGGAYNQPQHF. The CDR3 nucleotides are TGCAGTGCTAGTCCCTTCGCGGGGGGGGCGTACAATCAGCCCCAGCATTTT.

The chain links TRBV27 to TRBJ2-1; D uncertain. Germline V CDR1 and CDR2: MNHEY, SMNVEV (reference sequence). The CDR3 extends over 9 amino acids. V dropped 6 bases and J dropped 8 bases, with 2 bases sitting between them. The CDR3 loop reads CASSHEQFF. The CDR3 nucleotides read TGTGCCAGCAGCCATGAGCAGTTCTTC.

The chain recombines TRBV20-1 with TRBJ2-1; a weak D match, TRBD2 (6 bases). This CDR3 has 15 amino acids. Trimming took 3 bases from V and 6 from J, leaving 18 bases between them. From germline, CDR1 is DFQATT and CDR2 SNEGSKA (reference sequence). This chain's CDR3 is CSARAGFGGVNEQFF. The CDR3 DNA follows: TGCAGTGCTAGGGCGGGATTCGGAGGGGTCAATGAGCAGTTCTTC.

This sequence joins TRBV9 and TRBJ2-5; perhaps D is TRBD1 or TRBD2 (6 bases each). The germline V gene has CDR1 SGDLS and CDR2 YYNGEE. Trimming removed 4 bases from V and 9 bases from J, with 10 bases in between. The CDR3 contains 11 residues. The CDR3 reads CASSPGEAQYF. CDR3 nucleotide sequence: TGTGCCAGCAGCCCAGGGGAGGCCCAGTACTTC.

This clonotype has a count of ten or more. The chain joins TRBV4-3 to TRBJ2-1; no clear D. The CDR3 covers 13 residues. Germline lookup yields CDR1 LGHNA and CDR2 YSLEER. The V end was cut by 1 base, the J end by 4 bases, with 5 bases between. The CDR3 DNA sequence: TGCGCCAGCAGCCAAGGGTCATACAATGAGCAGTTCTTC. Translation: CASSQGSYNEQFF.

This clonotype was seen a handful of times. The chain has TRBV18 and TRBJ2-7; D call uncertain. This CDR3 has 16 amino acids. The germline V gene has CDR1 KGHSH and CDR2 LQKENI. Deletions cut 6 bases from V and 1 base from J, with 19 bases between. The CDR3: CASSRYVAATSYEQYF. The CDR3 DNA sequence: TGTGCCAGCTCCCGATACGTTGCGGCAACTTCCTACGAGCAGTACTTC.

The chain carries TRBV9 and TRBJ2-7, with TRBD1 identical over 9 bases. CDR3 length: 14 residues. The V and J ends lost 3 bases and 5 bases, in that order; junction bases with no gene match: 6. From germline, CDR1 is SGDLS and CDR2 YYNGEE. DNA for the CDR3: TGTGCCAGCAGCGGAAGGACAGGGGAACACGAGCAGTACTTC. Amino acid sequence: CASSGRTGEHEQYF.

The genes are TRBV24-1 and TRBJ2-1; no firm D call. V was cut by 7 bases and J by 7 bases, with 10 bases left in between. From germline, CDR1 is KGHDR and CDR2 SFDVKD. The CDR3 has 12 amino acids. The CDR3 loop is CATRFLRNEQFF. In DNA form, the CDR3 reads TGTGCCACCAGGTTTTTACGGAATGAGCAGTTCTTC.

In this sample, this clonotype turned up many times. The gene calls are TRBV3-1 and TRBJ2-7; D not certain. The CDR3 is made up of 15 amino acids. Germline loops: CDR1 LGHDT, CDR2 YNNKEL (reference sequence). V lost 1 base to trimming and J lost 2 bases, with 12 bases between them. The CDR3 DNA is TGTGCCAGCAGCCAAGGTCGGCACTCCACCTACGAGCAGTACTTC. Amino acids: CASSQGRHSTYEQYF.

There are a few counts of this clonotype. The chain joins TRBV10-3 to TRBJ2-7; tentative D call: TRBD1 (5 bases). Germline V lookup: CDR1 ENHRY, CDR2 SYGVKD. CDR3 length equals 16 residues. V lost 1 base, J lost 0 bases, and 13 bases lay in between. The CDR3: CAISELGQGHSYEQYF. For the CDR3, the DNA is TGTGCCATCAGTGAGTTAGGGCAGGGCCACTCCTACGAGCAGTACTTC.

This clonotype was counted many times. V and J are TRBV15 and TRBJ2-7; TRBD1 is a possible D gene (7 bases). Germline-derived CDR1 and CDR2 are LNHNV and YYDKDF (reference sequence). V lost 3 bases to trimming and J lost 0 bases, with 12 bases between them. This CDR3 comprises 15 residues. For the CDR3, the DNA is TGTGCCACCAGCAGTCCAGGGGGGCCCTCCTACGAGCAGTACTTC. Translated: CATSSPGGPSYEQYF. Based on the CDR3 plus reference TRBV15 and TRBJ2-7, the full variable domain is DAMVIQNPRYQVTQFGKPVTLSCSQTLNHNVMYWYQQKSSQAPKLLFHYYDKDFNNEADTPDNFQSRRPNTSFCFLDIRSPGLGDTAMYLCATSSPGGPSYEQYFGPGTRLTVT.

This clonotype came up many times. The chain links TRBV5-1 to TRBJ2-1, with TRBD2 as a possible D gene (6 bases). Germline V lookup: CDR1 SGHRS, CDR2 YFSETQ. V was clipped by 0 bases and J by 8 bases, with 12 bases between them. This CDR3 has 14 amino acids. The chain's CDR3 is CASSLDGSGYEQFF. In DNA, the CDR3 is TGCGCCAGCAGCTTGGACGGGAGCGGCTATGAGCAGTTCTTC.

The rearrangement links TRBV4-3 to TRBJ2-4, with 11 bases matching TRBD1. Losses at the gene ends were 0 bases for V and 1 base for J; bases not matched to a gene: 8. The CDR3 has 19 amino acids. Germline CDR1 reads LGHNA; CDR2 reads YSLEER. CDR3 loop: CASSQEAGQGAWAKNIQYF. The CDR3, as DNA: TGCGCCAGCAGCCAAGAAGCAGGACAGGGGGCTTGGGCCAAAAACATTCAGTACTTC.

V and J are TRBV7-9 and TRBJ1-4; D is unclear. Germline V gene sequence: CDR1 SEHNR, CDR2 FQNEAQ (reference sequence). V was clipped by 2 bases and J by 5 bases, with 9 bases between them. The CDR3 length is 14 residues. The CDR3 DNA reads as TGTGCCAGCAGCTTAACGGGAGTGAATGAAAAACTGTTTTTT. It codes for CASSLTGVNEKLFF.

This clonotype was detected a few times. This sequence joins TRBV7-2 and TRBJ2-7, with D maybe TRBD1 (6 bases). The CDR3 loop spans 15 amino acids. Trimming left V 1 base short and J 3 bases short, with 13 bases between. Germline CDR1 SGHTA, CDR2 FQGNSA. The CDR3, as DNA: TGTGCCAGCAGCTTAGTGTCAGGGGCGAGCTACGAGCAGTACTTC. Translation gives CASSLVSGASYEQYF.

The chain is built from TRBV28 and TRBJ2-7; unclear D gene. CDR1 is MDHEN, CDR2 SYDVKM, per germline. The CDR3 has 14 residues. The ends were cut back, 10 bases at V and 1 base at J, with 17 bases in the middle. The CDR3 spells CANRPGGESYEQYF. The CDR3 nucleotides are TGTGCCAACCGCCCCGGTGGGGAATCCTACGAGCAGTACTTC.

In its sample, this clonotype was seen a few times. This chain connects TRBV3-1 to TRBJ1-1, with unresolved D. The CDR3 covers 14 residues. Trimming shortened V by 4 bases and J by 8 bases, and 17 bases separated the two germline ends. Looked up from germline, CDR1 is LGHDT and CDR2 is YNNKEL (reference sequence). As DNA, the CDR3 is TGTGCCAGCAGCCGAAAGAGGGCGTCGACAGAAGCTTTCTTT. Translation: CASSRKRASTEAFF.